The 19 T cell receptor beta chains below all came from one sample that was sequenced in a study of T cells in Graves' hyperthyroidism and ophthalmopathy. The TCR beta CDR3 regions underwent amplification using RNA transcripts as the source. HTBI primers were used for first-round RT-PCR of the TCR CDR3. TCRdb re-analysed the multiplex PCR reads in MiXCR, keeping a single row per CDR3 protein. The table shows 600,000 to 850,000 distinct CDR3 sequences, with 15% to 20% occurring only once. The source material was blood. All receptors derive from a woman aged 45-59 years with Graves' hyperthyroidism that later progressed to Graves' ophthalmopathy.

V gene TRBV18 combines with J gene TRBJ2-3; D call uncertain. CDR1 and CDR2 (germline): KGHSH, LQKENI. The CDR3 has 16 residues. The V end lost 5 bases, the J end lost 1 base, and 16 bases lay between the germline ends. The CDR3 DNA is TGTGCCAGCTCAAGACTCGCATCGGCGGGCACAGATACGCAGTATTTT. It translates to CASSRLASAGTDTQYF.

This clonotype was seen ten or more times. The V gene is TRBV12-3 or TRBV12-4, the J gene TRBJ1-1, with D tentatively TRBD1 (5 bases). Between the trimmed V and J ends, which lost 6 bases and 3 bases, there was a span of 14 bases. This CDR3 region has 14 residues. For the CDR3, the DNA is TGTGCCAGCAGAGGGGACGGACGGGACACTGAAGCTTTCTTT. Translating gives CASRGDGRDTEAFF.

The chain carries TRBV7-2 and TRBJ1-2, with 7 positions matching TRBD1. Germline V gives CDR1 SGHTA, CDR2 FQGNSA. The V and J ends lost 2 bases and 2 bases, in that order; junction bases with no gene match: 8. The CDR3 runs to 16 residues. The CDR3 reads CASSLPGQNLNYGYTF. The CDR3 region has the DNA TGTGCCAGCAGCTTACCGGGACAGAACCTAAACTATGGCTACACCTTC.

This chain connects TRBV15 to TRBJ2-4; possible D gene TRBD1, 6 bases. Germline V gene lookup returns CDR1 LNHNV and CDR2 YYDKDF (reference sequence). V was cut by 3 bases and J by 0 bases, with 12 bases left in between. There are 16 residues in the CDR3. The CDR3 nucleotides read TGTGCCACCAGCAGGCCCCAGGGGCTAGCCAAAAACATTCAGTACTTC. Amino acid sequence: CATSRPQGLAKNIQYF.

Of note for this clonotype: A much larger clone sits a single nucleotide away, making a read error possible. This chain links TRBV3-1 with TRBJ2-1, with TRBD1 matching 9 bases. Germline V lookup: CDR1 LGHDT, CDR2 YNNKEL (reference sequence). The CDR3 sequence is 15 residues long. The CDR3: CAGSQPGTGLHEQFF. For the CDR3, the DNA is TGTGCCGGCAGCCAGCCCGGGACAGGGTTACATGAGCAGTTCTTC.

This clonotype appeared a few times. The chain couples TRBV29-1 to TRBJ2-3; TRBD2 aligns across 7 bases. The ends lost 5 bases at V and 2 bases at J; junction bases unmatched: 10. The CDR3 is 15 residues long. Looked up from germline, CDR1 is SQVTM and CDR2 is ANQGSEA. The CDR3 here is CSVSDLAADTDTQYF. The CDR3 DNA is TGCAGCGTTTCGGACCTAGCGGCGGACACAGATACGCAGTATTTT.

This clonotype was recorded many times. The rearrangement uses TRBV11-2 and TRBJ2-3; D is ambiguous. The length of the CDR3 is 13 residues. The germline CDR1 and CDR2 sequences are SGHAT and FQNNGV. V lost 5 bases, J lost 4 bases, and 10 bases lay in between. The CDR3, as DNA: TGTGCCAGCAGCCCGCCGCTAGCAGATACGCAGTATTTT. Translated: CASSPPLADTQYF.

This clonotype was seen more than once but under ten times. The CDR3 coding sequence is TGTGCCAGCAGCTCGGGACTAGCGGGGGCTTTAGGCACCGGGGAGCTGTTTTTT. This encodes CASSSGLAGALGTGELFF. The rearrangement links TRBV5-8 to TRBJ2-2; TRBD2 agrees at 14 bases. V gave up 3 bases and J gave up 4 bases; unmatched junction bases: 8. From germline, CDR1 is SGHTS and CDR2 YDEGEE. The CDR3 consists of 18 residues.

Turning to this clonotype: A much more abundant neighbour one base away suggests this may be a read error. This chain connects TRBV7-2 to TRBJ1-1, with 10 nucleotides matching TRBD1. CDR3 length: 15 amino acids. CDR1 SGHTA and CDR2 FQGNSA come from the germline V gene. The CDR3 sequence: CASSPRQGADTEASF. In DNA form, the CDR3 reads TGTGCCAGCAGCCCCCGACAGGGGGCTGACACTGAAGCTTCCTTT. Full variable domain (remainder filled in from reference TRBV7-2 and TRBJ1-1): GAGVSQSPSNKVTEKGKDVELRCDPISGHTALYWYRQSLGQGLEFLIYFQGNSAPDKSGLPSDRFSAERTGGSVSTLTIQRTQQEDSAVYLCASSPRQGADTEASFGQGTRLTVV.

Only a few counts were recorded for this clonotype. The V call is TRBV5-5, the J call TRBJ1-1; no definite D call. The germline V gene has CDR1 SGHKS and CDR2 YYEKEE (reference sequence). Trimming shortened V by 4 bases and J by 5 bases, and 15 bases separated the two germline ends. This CDR3 comprises 14 residues. CDR3 in DNA: TGTGCCAGCAGCCGTTTGGACTTAAGGACTGAAGCTTTCTTT. It translates to CASSRLDLRTEAFF. Full variable domain (missing parts from reference TRBV5-5 and TRBJ1-1): DAGVTQSPTHLIKTRGQQVTLRCSPISGHKSVSWYQQVLGQGPQFIFQYYEKEERGRGNFPDRFSARQFPNYSSELNVNALLLGDSALYLCASSRLDLRTEAFFGQGTRLTVV.

This chain's CDR3 is CASSSTDLAKNIQYF. The DNA of the CDR3 is TGTGCCAGCAGTTCCACCGATTTAGCCAAAAACATTCAGTACTTC. The V gene is TRBV12-3 or TRBV12-4, the J gene TRBJ2-4; D gene uncertain. The CDR3 loop spans 15 amino acids. V gave up 4 bases and J gave up 0 bases, with 10 bases separating them.

The sample holds a few counts of this clonotype. CDR3 DNA sequence: TGTGCCTGGAGTGTATCTCGGACGACGGTTGCAAACACCATATATTTT. Translation gives CAWSVSRTTVANTIYF. The chain combines TRBV30 with TRBJ1-3, with unresolved D. The ends were cut back, 0 bases at V and 6 bases at J, with 18 bases in the middle. This CDR3 region has 16 residues. From germline, CDR1 is GTSNPN and CDR2 SVGIG (reference sequence).

The chain combines TRBV27 with TRBJ1-1, with 10 bases identical to TRBD1. Losses at the gene ends were 3 bases for V and 4 bases for J; bases not matched to a gene: 5. Germline V gene lookup returns CDR1 MNHEY and CDR2 SMNVEV (reference sequence). CDR3 length: 15 residues. The CDR3 nucleotides read TGTGCCAGCAGTTTTGTGGACAGGGGGGGCACTGAAGCTTTCTTT. As protein: CASSFVDRGGTEAFF.

The chain links TRBV30 to TRBJ1-3; D not certain. The CDR3 contains 12 residues. Trimming cost V 3 bases and J 3 bases, with 6 bases left between them. From germline, CDR1 is GTSNPN and CDR2 SVGIG (reference sequence). Written as DNA, the CDR3 is TGTGCCTGGAGGGCGGATGGAAACACCATATATTTT. Translation gives CAWRADGNTIYF.

The V call is TRBV15, the J call TRBJ1-1; 8 bases match TRBD1. CDR3 length: 13 amino acids. Germline V gives CDR1 LNHNV, CDR2 YYDKDF (reference sequence). V was clipped by 5 bases and J by 11 bases; unmatched bases: 10. CDR3 DNA: TGTGCCACCAGCTATAACAGGGGGACGTCTGCTTTCTTT. Encoded protein: CATSYNRGTSAFF.

This clonotype occurred many times. CDR3 bases: TGTGCCAGCAGCTTTTGGGACAGTGGCACAGATACGCAGTATTTT. Translated: CASSFWDSGTDTQYF. V and J are TRBV13 and TRBJ2-3; 7 nucleotides align to TRBD1. There are 15 residues in the CDR3. From germline, CDR1 is PRHDT and CDR2 FYEKMQ (reference sequence). The ends lost 3 bases at V and 1 base at J; junction bases unmatched: 4.

The table lists this clonotype with many counts. The rearrangement links TRBV18 to TRBJ2-7; the D gene is possibly TRBD1 (6 bases). The V gene lost 3 bases and the J gene lost 4 bases, with 19 bases spanning the gap. CDR3 length: 16 amino acids. In germline, CDR1 is KGHSH, CDR2 LQKENI. As DNA, the CDR3 is TGTGCCAGCTCACCCCGCCCCACAGGGATCACGTACGAGCAGTACTTC. Its translation: CASSPRPTGITYEQYF.

In its sample, this clonotype was seen many times. This chain uses TRBV20-1 with TRBJ2-3; 8 bases are a match to TRBD2. J gave up 3 bases and V 6 bases, and 23 bases lay outside the gene matches. The length of the CDR3 is 19 residues. Germline V gene lookup returns CDR1 DFQATT and CDR2 SNEGSKA (reference sequence). The CDR3 region has the DNA TGCAGTGCCGCCCAGCGGGGGTCTCAACGATTGGCCATTACAGATACGCAGTATTTT. This translates into CSAAQRGSQRLAITDTQYF.

This clonotype was seen more than once but under ten times. This chain connects TRBV19 to TRBJ1-3; D ambiguous. CDR1 LNHDA and CDR2 SQIVND come from the germline V gene (reference sequence). V was clipped by 6 bases and J by 2 bases, with 11 bases between them. CDR3 length: 14 residues. CDR3 nucleotide sequence: TGTGCCAGTAGCCTCGGGCCTGCTGGAAACACCATATATTTT. It translates to CASSLGPAGNTIYF.